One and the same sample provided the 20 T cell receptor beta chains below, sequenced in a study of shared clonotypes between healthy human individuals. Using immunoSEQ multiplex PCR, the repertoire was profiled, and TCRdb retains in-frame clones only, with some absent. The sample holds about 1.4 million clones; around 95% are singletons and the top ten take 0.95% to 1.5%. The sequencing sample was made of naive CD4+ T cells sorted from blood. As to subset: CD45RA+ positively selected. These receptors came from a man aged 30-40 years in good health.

The CDR3 region is CASSGDRAYGYTF. In DNA, the CDR3 is TGCGCCAGCAGCGGGGACAGGGCCTATGGCTACACCTTC. The chain recombines TRBV5-1 with TRBJ1-2; 9 bases map to TRBD1. V lost 4 bases to trimming and J lost 4 bases; unmatched junction nucleotides: 2. The CDR3 covers 13 residues. Per the germline V gene, CDR1 is SGHRS and CDR2 is YFSETQ.

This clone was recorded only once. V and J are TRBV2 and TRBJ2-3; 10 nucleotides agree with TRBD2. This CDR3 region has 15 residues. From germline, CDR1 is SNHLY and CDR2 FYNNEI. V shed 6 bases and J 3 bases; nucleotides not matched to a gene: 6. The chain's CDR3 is CASRDTGLATDTQYF. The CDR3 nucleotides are TGTGCCAGCAGGGACACGGGACTAGCGACAGATACGCAGTATTTT. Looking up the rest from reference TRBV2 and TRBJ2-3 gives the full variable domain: EPEVTQTPSHQVTQMGQEVILRCVPISNHLYFYWYRQILGQKVEFLVSFYNNEISEKSEIFDDQFSVERPDGSNFTLKIRSTKLEDSAMYFCASRDTGLATDTQYFGPGTRLTVL.

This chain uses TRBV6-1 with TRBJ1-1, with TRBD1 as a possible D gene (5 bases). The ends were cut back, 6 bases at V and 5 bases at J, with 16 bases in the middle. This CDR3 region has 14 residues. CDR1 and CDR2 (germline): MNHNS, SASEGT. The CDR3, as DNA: TGTGCCAGCAGCCGAGGAGGGGTGTTGACTGAAGCTTTCTTT. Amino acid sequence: CASSRGGVLTEAFF.

CDR3 amino acids: CASSVAWGEHTEAFF. CDR3 DNA: TGTGCCAGCAGCGTCGCTTGGGGGGAGCACACTGAAGCTTTCTTT. The rearrangement links TRBV9 to TRBJ1-1, with D perhaps TRBD1 (5 bases). The V gene's germline CDR1 is SGDLS and CDR2 YYNGEE. The CDR3 spans 15 residues. V was shortened by 2 bases and J by 3 bases, with 14 bases between the two germline ends.

The CDR3 spells CASRYGTGRNEQFF. CDR3 nucleotides: TGTGCCAGCAGATACGGGACAGGGAGGAATGAGCAGTTCTTC. The chain carries TRBV5-4 and TRBJ2-1; TRBD1 matches 9 bases. This CDR3 has 14 residues. With 5 bases clipped from V and 7 bases from J, the junction kept 7 bases outside the gene matches. Per germline, CDR1 SGHNT and CDR2 YYREEE (reference sequence). The full variable domain, in which reference TRBV5-4 and TRBJ2-1 provide the parts outside the CDR3, is ETGVTQSPTHLIKTRGQQVTLRCSSQSGHNTVSWYQQALGQGPQFIFQYYREEENGRGNFPPRFSGLQFPNYSSELNVNALELDDSALYLCASRYGTGRNEQFFGPGTRLTVL.

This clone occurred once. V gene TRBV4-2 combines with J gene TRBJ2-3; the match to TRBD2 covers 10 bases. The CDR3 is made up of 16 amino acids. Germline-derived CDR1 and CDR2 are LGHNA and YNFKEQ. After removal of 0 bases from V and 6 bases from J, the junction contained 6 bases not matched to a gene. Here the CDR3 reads CASSQDPSGRGDTQYF. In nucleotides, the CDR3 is TGTGCCAGCAGCCAAGACCCTAGCGGGAGAGGGGATACGCAGTATTTT.

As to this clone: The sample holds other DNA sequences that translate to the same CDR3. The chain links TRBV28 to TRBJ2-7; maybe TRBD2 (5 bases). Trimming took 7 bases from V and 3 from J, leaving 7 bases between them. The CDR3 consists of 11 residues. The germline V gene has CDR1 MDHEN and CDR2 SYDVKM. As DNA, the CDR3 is TGTGCCAGCACGGGAAGCTACGAGCAGTACTTC. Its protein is CASTGSYEQYF.

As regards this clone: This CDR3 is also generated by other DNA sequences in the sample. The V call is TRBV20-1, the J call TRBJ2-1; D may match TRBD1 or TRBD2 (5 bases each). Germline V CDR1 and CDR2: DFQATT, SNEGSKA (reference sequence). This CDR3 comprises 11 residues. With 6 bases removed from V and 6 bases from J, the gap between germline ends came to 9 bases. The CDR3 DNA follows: TGCAGTGCCCGGGGACGCAATGAGCAGTTCTTC. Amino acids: CSARGRNEQFF.

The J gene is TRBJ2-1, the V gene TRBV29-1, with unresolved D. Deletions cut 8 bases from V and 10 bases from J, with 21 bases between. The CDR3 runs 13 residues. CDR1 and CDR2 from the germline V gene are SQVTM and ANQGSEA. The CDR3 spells CSFSGRVSREQFF. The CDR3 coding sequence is TGCAGCTTCTCAGGCCGAGTAAGTCGAGAGCAGTTCTTC.

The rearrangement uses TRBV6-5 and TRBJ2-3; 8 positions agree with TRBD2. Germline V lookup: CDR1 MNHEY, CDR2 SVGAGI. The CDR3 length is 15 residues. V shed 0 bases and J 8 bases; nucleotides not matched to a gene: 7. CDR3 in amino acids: CASSYSPTSGVTQYF. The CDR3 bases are TGTGCCAGCAGTTACTCTCCCACTAGCGGCGTTACGCAGTATTTT.

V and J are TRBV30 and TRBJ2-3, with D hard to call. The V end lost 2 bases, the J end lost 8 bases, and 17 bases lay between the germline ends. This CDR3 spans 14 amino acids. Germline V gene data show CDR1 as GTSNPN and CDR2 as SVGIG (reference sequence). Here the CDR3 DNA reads TGTGCCTGGAGTTCCTCAAGTGGCCCTTTTACGCAGTATTTT. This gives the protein CAWSSSSGPFTQYF.

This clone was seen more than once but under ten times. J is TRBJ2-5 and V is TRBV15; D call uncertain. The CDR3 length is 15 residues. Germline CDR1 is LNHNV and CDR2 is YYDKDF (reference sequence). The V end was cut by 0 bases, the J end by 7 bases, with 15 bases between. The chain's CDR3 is CATSRDNTPIGTQYF. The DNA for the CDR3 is TGTGCCACCAGCAGAGATAACACCCCGATTGGGACCCAGTACTTC. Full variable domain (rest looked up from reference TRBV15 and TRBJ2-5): DAMVIQNPRYQVTQFGKPVTLSCSQTLNHNVMYWYQQKSSQAPKLLFHYYDKDFNNEADTPDNFQSRRPNTSFCFLDIRSPGLGDTAMYLCATSRDNTPIGTQYFGPGTRLLVL.

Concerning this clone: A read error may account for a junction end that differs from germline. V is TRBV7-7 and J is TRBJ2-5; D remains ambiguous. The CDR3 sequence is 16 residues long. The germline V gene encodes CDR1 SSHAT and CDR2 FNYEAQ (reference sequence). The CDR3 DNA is TGTGCTAGCAGCTTAGGAGCTAGTATTGACCAAGAGACCCAGTACTTC. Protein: CASSLGASIDQETQYF.

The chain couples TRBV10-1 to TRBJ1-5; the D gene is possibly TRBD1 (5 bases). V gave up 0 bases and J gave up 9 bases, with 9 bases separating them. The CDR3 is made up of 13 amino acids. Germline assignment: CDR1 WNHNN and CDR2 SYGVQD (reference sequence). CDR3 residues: CASSESGDRPQHF. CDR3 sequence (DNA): TGCGCCAGCAGTGAGTCTGGGGACCGGCCCCAGCATTTT.

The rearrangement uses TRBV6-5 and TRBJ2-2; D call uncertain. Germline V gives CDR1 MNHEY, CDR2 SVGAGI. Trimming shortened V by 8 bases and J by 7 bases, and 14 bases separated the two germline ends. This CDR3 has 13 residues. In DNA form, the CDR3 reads TGTGCCAGCGGCCTTACACGCGTCGGGGAGCTGTTTTTT. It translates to CASGLTRVGELFF.

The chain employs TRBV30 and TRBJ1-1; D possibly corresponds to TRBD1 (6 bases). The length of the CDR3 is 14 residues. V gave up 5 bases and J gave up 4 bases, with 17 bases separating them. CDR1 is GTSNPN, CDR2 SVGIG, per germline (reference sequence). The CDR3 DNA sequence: TGTGCCTGGGCACCAAAAACAGGGTTCACTGAAGCTTTCTTT. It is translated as CAWAPKTGFTEAFF.

As DNA, the CDR3 is TGTGCCAGCAGTGCGGGGACAGGGAGGAATGAAAAACTGTTTTTT. Translation: CASSAGTGRNEKLFF. This chain connects TRBV6-1 to TRBJ1-4; 9 bases map to TRBD1. Germline trimming cut 4 bases from V and 5 bases from J; bases unmatched to any gene: 5. The CDR3 covers 15 residues. Germline CDR1 is MNHNS and CDR2 is SASEGT.

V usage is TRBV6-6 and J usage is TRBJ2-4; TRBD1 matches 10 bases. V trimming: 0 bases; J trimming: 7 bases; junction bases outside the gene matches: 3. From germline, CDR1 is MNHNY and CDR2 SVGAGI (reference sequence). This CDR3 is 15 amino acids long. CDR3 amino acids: CASSYSKGQGNIQYF. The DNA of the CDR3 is TGTGCCAGCAGTTACTCGAAGGGACAGGGGAACATTCAGTACTTC.

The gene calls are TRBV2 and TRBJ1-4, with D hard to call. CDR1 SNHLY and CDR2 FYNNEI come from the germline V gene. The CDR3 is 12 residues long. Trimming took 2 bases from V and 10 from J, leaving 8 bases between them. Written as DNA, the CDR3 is TGTGCCAGCAGTGAAATGTCCCGAAAACTGTTTTTT. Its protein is CASSEMSRKLFF.

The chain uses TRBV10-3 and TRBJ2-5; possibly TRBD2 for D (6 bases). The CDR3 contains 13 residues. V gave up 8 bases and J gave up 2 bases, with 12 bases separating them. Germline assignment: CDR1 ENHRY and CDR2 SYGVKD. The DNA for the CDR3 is TGTGCCATCCACCGGGACTTACAAGAGACCCAGTACTTC. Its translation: CAIHRDLQETQYF.